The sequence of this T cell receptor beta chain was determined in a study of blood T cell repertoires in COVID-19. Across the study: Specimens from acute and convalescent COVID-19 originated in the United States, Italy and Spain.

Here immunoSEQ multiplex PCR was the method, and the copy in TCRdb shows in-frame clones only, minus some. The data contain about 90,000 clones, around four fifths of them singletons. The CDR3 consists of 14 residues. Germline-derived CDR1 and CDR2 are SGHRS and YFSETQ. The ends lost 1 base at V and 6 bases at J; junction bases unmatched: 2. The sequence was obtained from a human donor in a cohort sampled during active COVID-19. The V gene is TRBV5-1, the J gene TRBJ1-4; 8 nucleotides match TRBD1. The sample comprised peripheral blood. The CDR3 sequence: CASSLRQGYEKLFF. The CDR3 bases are TGCGCCAGCAGCTTGCGACAGGGGTATGAAAAACTGTTTTTT.